Below are 6 T cell receptor beta chains sequenced from a single sample in a study of CXCR3-negative and CXCR3-positive naive CD8 T cells. Their specific antigens are unknown. Whole-study results and caveats: TRB CDR3 hydrophobicity was greater in CXCR3-positive naive cells than in CXCR3-negative naive cells.

cDNA libraries for TRB were generated by 5' RACE incorporating UMI labels. TCRdb reprocessed the 5' RACE reads, keeping one entry per CDR3 protein, no DNA. The table lists under 150,000 distinct CDR3 sequences, with around 0.28% in the top ten. Sequences were obtained from naive CXCR3+ CD8+ T cells from blood. Subset: CD45RO-CCR7+CD27+CD95- naive CD8+ T cells expressing CXCR3 (TNR3+). The source of these receptors is a human donor in good health. Some clones in this sample may be carry-over from other donors' samples.

The rearrangement uses TRBV19 and TRBJ2-1. The CDR3 is 13 residues long. In germline, CDR1 is LNHDA, CDR2 SQIVND (reference sequence). The CDR3 sequence is CASKRDYNDEQFF.

This chain connects TRBV12-5 to TRBJ1-2. The germline V gene has CDR1 LGHNT and CDR2 FRNRAP. This CDR3 region has 12 residues. Here the CDR3 reads CASGLYNYGYTF.

The chain recombines TRBV2 with TRBJ1-1; TCRdb calls TRBD1, which cannot be checked without DNA. Germline-derived CDR1 and CDR2 are SNHLY and FYNNEI. This CDR3 is built from 13 residues. This chain's CDR3 is CASSEATGGKAFF.

The rearrangement uses TRBV29-1 and TRBJ1-1; TCRdb's D call of TRBD1 is untestable without DNA. Per the germline V gene, CDR1 is SQVTM and CDR2 is ANQGSEA. This CDR3 comprises 12 residues. The CDR3 sequence is CSVEGLVGGAFF.

The chain links TRBV21-1 to TRBJ2-7; TCRdb lists TRBD1, though no DNA is available to test this call. TRBV21-1 is a pseudogene segment. This CDR3 has 17 residues. CDR3: CASSPHPPLAGGYEQYF.

This sequence joins TRBV4-1 and TRBJ2-5; TCRdb reports TRBD1, a call that lacks DNA to check it against. CDR1 and CDR2 from the germline V gene are MGHRA and YSYEKL. The CDR3 runs to 17 residues. CDR3 residues: CASSQDKGGTLGETQYF.